This entry lists 14 T cell receptor beta chains sequenced from one sample in a study of T cells in Graves' hyperthyroidism and ophthalmopathy (dated by TCRdb to the late 2010s). To prepare the library, multiplex PCR was applied. Instrument on record: Illumina HiSeq 2000. The TCR beta CDR3 regions were amplified from RNA transcripts. For the first round of RT-PCR on the TCR CDR3, the HTBI primer set was used together with the Qiagen OneStep RT-PCR kit. TCRdb redid the processing of the public reads, applying fastp at Q25 and MiXCR, and retained in-frame beta chains. Rows merge per CDR3 protein into single entries with the most common DNA and genes. Within this sample are hundreds of thousands of distinct CDR3 sequences, with around 14% of them counted one time only. Of the sample, about 27% is held by the ten largest clones. The specimen was blood. The receptor source for this set is a woman younger than 30 with Graves' hyperthyroidism that later progressed to Graves' ophthalmopathy.

This clonotype was detected ten times or more. The chain links TRBV28 to TRBJ2-3, with a possible D match to TRBD1 (5 bases). The CDR3 runs 15 residues. The V gene lost 6 bases and the J gene lost 2 bases, with 15 bases spanning the gap. Germline V lookup: CDR1 MDHEN, CDR2 SYDVKM. The CDR3 sequence is CASRSTGLSTDTQYF. CDR3 sequence (DNA): TGTGCCAGCAGATCTACAGGCCTCTCCACAGATACGCAGTATTTT.

Many counts were recorded for this clonotype. The chain couples TRBV28 to TRBJ1-5, with D possibly being TRBD1 (5 bases). V was trimmed by 10 bases and J by 0 bases, leaving 19 bases between them. This CDR3 has 16 amino acids. The germline gives CDR1 MDHEN, CDR2 SYDVKM. The CDR3 DNA reads as TGTGCCACCTTGGGGGGGGGTGGGTATAGCAATCAGCCCCAGCATTTT. This codes for CATLGGGGYSNQPQHF.

The rearrangement links TRBV20-1 to TRBJ1-1, with D possibly matching TRBD1 (6 bases). Per the germline V gene, CDR1 is DFQATT and CDR2 is SNEGSKA (reference sequence). Trimming cost V 5 bases and J 0 bases, with 16 bases left between them. This CDR3 comprises 15 residues. CDR3 sequence (DNA): TGCAGTGCTGTACAGGGAGGGGGTATGAACACTGAAGCTTTCTTT. It translates to CSAVQGGGMNTEAFF.

This clonotype was found a few times. The genes are TRBV19 and TRBJ1-5; D is unclear. Trimming took 0 bases from V and 4 from J, leaving 19 bases between them. Germline loops: CDR1 LNHDA, CDR2 SQIVND (reference sequence). The CDR3 covers 18 residues. The CDR3 nucleotides are TGTGCCAGTAGTATAGATCACACCCCCCGACGGGCTAATCAGCCCCAGCATTTT. This codes for CASSIDHTPRRANQPQHF. The full variable domain, its missing parts supplied by reference TRBV19 and TRBJ1-5, is DGGITQSPKYLFRKEGQNVTLSCEQNLNHDAMYWYRQDPGQGLRLIYYSQIVNDFQKGDIAEGYSVSREKKESFPLTVTSAQKNPTAFYLCASSIDHTPRRANQPQHFGDGTRLSIL.

This clonotype was seen many times. The chain employs TRBV7-2 and TRBJ1-2; TRBD1 matches 8 bases. The CDR3 sequence is 15 residues long. Germline CDR1 and CDR2: SGHTA and FQGNSA. The junction had 12 bases not matched to a gene; V was cut back by 5 bases and J by 7 bases. CDR3 in amino acids: CASSPPSQTGAGYTF. The CDR3 coding sequence is TGTGCCAGCAGCCCGCCTTCCCAGACAGGGGCTGGCTACACCTTC.

This clonotype has ten or more counts. This chain uses TRBV5-1 with TRBJ2-3, with TRBD2 matching 10 bases. Germline V gene data show CDR1 as SGHRS and CDR2 as YFSETQ. The CDR3 sequence is 17 residues long. J lost 0 bases, V lost 1 base, and 5 bases had no gene match. The CDR3 sequence: CASSLTGLALSTDTQYF. The CDR3 bases are TGCGCCAGCAGCTTGACGGGACTAGCGCTTAGCACAGATACGCAGTATTTT.

The genes are TRBV7-9 and TRBJ2-4; possible D gene TRBD2, 6 bases. V shed 1 base and J shed 3 bases, with 13 bases lying between them. Germline loops: CDR1 SEHNR, CDR2 FQNEAQ (reference sequence). The CDR3 is 16 residues long. The chain's CDR3 is CASSLVNLRGKNIQYF. CDR3 nucleotide sequence: TGTGCCAGCAGCTTAGTTAACCTGCGGGGCAAAAACATTCAGTACTTC.

This clonotype showed up many times. This rearrangement joins TRBV11-3 to TRBJ2-7, with 8 bases that match TRBD2. V lost 4 bases to trimming and J lost 5 bases; unmatched junction nucleotides: 7. The V gene's germline CDR1 is SGHNT and CDR2 YENEEA. The CDR3 is made up of 14 amino acids. CDR3 amino acids: CASSSRAGVNEQYF. As DNA, the CDR3 is TGTGCCAGCAGCTCTCGAGCGGGAGTCAACGAGCAGTACTTC.

As to this clonotype: A junction boundary mismatches the germline segment, possibly from a read error. V usage is TRBV12-3 or TRBV12-4 and J usage is TRBJ2-1; no definite D call. The CDR3 consists of 15 residues. The CDR3 loop reads CASTLGASSYNEQLF. CDR3 coding DNA: TGTGCCAGCACCCTCGGAGCTTCCTCCTACAATGAGCAGCTCTTC.

About this clonotype: One base away lies a much larger clone, so this may be a sequencing read error. The chain is built from TRBV6-1 and TRBJ1-2; no definite D call. This CDR3 is built from 13 residues. Germline V gives CDR1 MNHNS, CDR2 SASEGT. V lost 6 bases to trimming and J lost 2 bases, with 10 bases between them. As DNA, the CDR3 is TGTGCCAGCAGCTCCGGGATAAACTATGGCTACACCTTC. Translated, it gives CASSSGINYGYTF.

Many counts were recorded for this clonotype. V usage is TRBV11-2 and J usage is TRBJ2-7; TRBD1 might be the D (7 bases). The germline CDR1 and CDR2 sequences are SGHAT and FQNNGV. The CDR3 consists of 16 residues. The germline V and J ends were trimmed by 2 bases and 4 bases, with 18 bases remaining between them. The CDR3 DNA follows: TGTGCCAGCAGCTTACATGGGGGGACAGTTTGGTACGAGCAGTACTTC. Translation gives CASSLHGGTVWYEQYF.

This clonotype was seen at least ten times. This chain connects TRBV18 to TRBJ2-5, with D perhaps matching TRBD1 (5 bases). V gave up 4 bases and J gave up 3 bases, with 12 bases separating them. The CDR3 runs to 14 residues. Germline values: CDR1 KGHSH, CDR2 LQKENI. The CDR3 loop is CASSHERGEETQYF. CDR3 nucleotides: TGTGCCAGCTCACACGAAAGGGGTGAAGAGACCCAGTACTTC. Full variable domain (remainder filled in from reference TRBV18 and TRBJ2-5): NAGVMQNPRHLVRRRGQEARLRCSPMKGHSHVYWYRQLPEEGLKFMVYLQKENIIDESGMPKERFSAEFPKEGPSILRIQQVVRGDSAAYFCASSHERGEETQYFGPGTRLLVL.

V usage is TRBV3-1 and J usage is TRBJ2-3, with 10 bases that match TRBD2. CDR3 length: 16 residues. CDR1 LGHDT and CDR2 YNNKEL come from the germline V gene (reference sequence). J gave up 3 bases and V 5 bases, and 8 bases lay outside the gene matches. The CDR3 nucleotides read TGTGCCAGCAGCAATTACGGGACTAGCGAAACAGATACGCAGTATTTT. This encodes CASSNYGTSETDTQYF.

Details on this clonotype: One junction end disagrees with the germline gene, perhaps due to a read error. The gene calls are TRBV20-1 and TRBJ1-2; D is possibly TRBD1 (6 bases). CDR1 is DFQATT and CDR2 is SNEGSKA in the germline V gene (reference sequence). The CDR3 is 13 amino acids. CDR3 in DNA: TGCAGTGCTGGGGGGGGGCGGGGGTATGACTACACCTTC. Encoded protein: CSAGGGRGYDYTF.